This T cell receptor (beta chain) was recorded in a study of cytomegalovirus exposure and HLA in healthy donors. Study-level results: Later on, a genetic analysis was performed. It linked a missense variant in DCLRE1C with V- and J-gene trimming of TCR beta. A later analysis showed that HLA-associated TCR beta chains had undergone more clonal expansion than equally common others.

The PCR had 60 Vbeta and 13 Jbeta primers. Sequenced by immunoSEQ multiplex PCR; TCRdb stores in-frame clones only, minus some. The sample yields 90,000 to 140,000 clones, about three quarters seen once. Remarks on this clone: Its specificity is unknown.

The CDR3 extends over 15 amino acids. Germline V gene data show CDR1 as MNHEY and CDR2 as SMNVEV (reference sequence). Trimming cost V 6 bases and J 1 base; bases outside gene matches: 5. The sample comprised PBMCs. The clonotype originates from a male donor in good health and CMV-seronegative. The chain is built from TRBV27 and TRBJ1-5; 8 bases are a match to TRBD1. As DNA, the CDR3 is TGTGCCAGCAGACGACAGGGGTGGAGCAATCAGCCCCAGCATTTT. Translating it yields CASRRQGWSNQPQHF.